This TCR beta chain derives from a study of Graves' ophthalmopathy and Graves' hyperthyroidism. The CDR3 spans 15 residues. Trimming cost V 5 bases and J 0 bases, with 12 bases left between them. Germline-derived CDR1 and CDR2 are SGHRS and YFSETQ. The authors amplified TCR beta CDR3 regions from RNA transcripts. Amplification began with first-round RT-PCR using HTBI primers, then second-round multiplex PCR was performed. Each CDR3 protein gets one entry after TCRdb re-called the multiplex PCR reads with MiXCR. The table shows more than 300,000 distinct CDR3 sequences, with about a sixth occurring only once. Ten or more counts support this clonotype.

This sequence was found in an adult woman with stable Graves' hyperthyroidism. V is TRBV5-1 and J is TRBJ1-5; D might be TRBD1 (5 bases). What was sequenced was peripheral blood. CDR3 residues: CASSPGHNSNQPQHF. The CDR3 DNA reads TGCGCCAGCAGTCCAGGGCACAATAGCAATCAGCCCCAGCATTTT.